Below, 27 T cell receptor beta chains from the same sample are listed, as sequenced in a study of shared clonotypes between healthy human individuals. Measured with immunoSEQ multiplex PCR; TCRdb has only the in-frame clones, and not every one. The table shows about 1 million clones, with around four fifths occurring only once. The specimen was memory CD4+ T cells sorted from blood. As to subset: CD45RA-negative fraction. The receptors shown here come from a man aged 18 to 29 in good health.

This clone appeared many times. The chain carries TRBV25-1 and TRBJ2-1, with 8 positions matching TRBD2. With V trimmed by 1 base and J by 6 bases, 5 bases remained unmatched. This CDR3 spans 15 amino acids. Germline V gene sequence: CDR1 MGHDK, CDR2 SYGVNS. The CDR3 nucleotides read TGTGCCAGCAGTGAATCCAGCGGGAGCGTCAATGAGCAGTTCTTC. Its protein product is CASSESSGSVNEQFF. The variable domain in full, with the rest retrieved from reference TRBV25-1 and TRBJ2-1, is EADIYQTPRYLVIGTGKKITLECSQTMGHDKMYWYQQDPGMELHLIHYSYGVNSTEKGDLSSESTVSRIRTEHFPLTLESARPSHTSQYLCASSESSGSVNEQFFGPGTRLTVL.

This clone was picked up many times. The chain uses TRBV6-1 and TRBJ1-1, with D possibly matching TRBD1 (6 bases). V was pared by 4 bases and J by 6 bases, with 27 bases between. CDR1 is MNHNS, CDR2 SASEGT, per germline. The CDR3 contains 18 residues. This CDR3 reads CASSGHRVLRVCSPEAFF. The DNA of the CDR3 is TGTGCCAGCAGTGGCCACAGGGTCCTAAGGGTATGTTCTCCTGAAGCTTTCTTT.

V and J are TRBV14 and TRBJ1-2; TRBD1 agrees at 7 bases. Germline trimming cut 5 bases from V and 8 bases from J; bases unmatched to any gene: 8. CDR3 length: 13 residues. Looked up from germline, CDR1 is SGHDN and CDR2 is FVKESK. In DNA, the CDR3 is TGTGCCAGCAGCAAAGGGGGCTGGGAAGGCTACACCTTC. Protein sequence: CASSKGGWEGYTF.

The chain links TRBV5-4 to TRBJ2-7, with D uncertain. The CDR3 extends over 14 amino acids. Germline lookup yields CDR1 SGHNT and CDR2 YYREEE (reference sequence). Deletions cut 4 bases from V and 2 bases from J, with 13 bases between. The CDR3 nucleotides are TGTGCCAGCAGCCTCCGGGCACCAACCTACGAGCAGTACTTC. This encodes CASSLRAPTYEQYF.

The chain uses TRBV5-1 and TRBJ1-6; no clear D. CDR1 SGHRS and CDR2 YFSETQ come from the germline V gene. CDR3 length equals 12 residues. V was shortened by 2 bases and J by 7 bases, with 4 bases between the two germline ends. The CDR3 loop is CASSLLNSPLHF. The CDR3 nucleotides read TGCGCCAGCAGCTTATTAAATTCACCCCTCCACTTT.

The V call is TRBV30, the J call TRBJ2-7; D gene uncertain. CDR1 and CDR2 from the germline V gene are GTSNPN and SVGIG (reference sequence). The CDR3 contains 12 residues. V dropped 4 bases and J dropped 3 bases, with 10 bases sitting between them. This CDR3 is CAWTKDLYEQYF. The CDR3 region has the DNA TGTGCCTGGACAAAGGACCTCTACGAGCAGTACTTC.

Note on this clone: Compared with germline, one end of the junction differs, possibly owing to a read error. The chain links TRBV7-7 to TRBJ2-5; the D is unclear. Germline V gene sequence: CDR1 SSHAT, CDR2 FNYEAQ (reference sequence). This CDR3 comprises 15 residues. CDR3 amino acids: CASSLQPGPQETQYF. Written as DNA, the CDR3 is TGTGCTAGCAGCTTACAGCCCGGGCCGCAAGAGACCCAGTACTTC.

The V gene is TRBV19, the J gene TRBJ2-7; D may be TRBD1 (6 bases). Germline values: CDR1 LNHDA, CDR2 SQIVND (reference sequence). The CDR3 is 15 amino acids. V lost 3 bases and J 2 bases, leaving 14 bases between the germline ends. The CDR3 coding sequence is TGTGCCAGTAGTATCGTAGCAGGGGACCCCTACGAGCAGTACTTC. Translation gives CASSIVAGDPYEQYF.

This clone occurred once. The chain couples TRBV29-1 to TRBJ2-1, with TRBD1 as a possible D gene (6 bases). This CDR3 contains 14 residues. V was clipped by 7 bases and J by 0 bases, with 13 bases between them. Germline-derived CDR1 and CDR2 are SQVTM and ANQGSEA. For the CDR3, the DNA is TGCAGCGCGGACAGTTTTGACTCCTACAATGAGCAGTTCTTC. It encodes CSADSFDSYNEQFF.

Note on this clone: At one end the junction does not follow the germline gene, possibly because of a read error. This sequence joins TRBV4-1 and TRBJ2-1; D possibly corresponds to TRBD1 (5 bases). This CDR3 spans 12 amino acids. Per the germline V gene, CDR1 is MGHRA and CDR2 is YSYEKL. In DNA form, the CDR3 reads TGCGCCAGCAGCCAAGTGAACGATAAACAGGTCTTC. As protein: CASSQVNDKQVF.

The CDR3: CASSQEAGGFGDTQYF. The CDR3 DNA is TGTGCCAGCAGCCAAGAAGCTGGGGGTTTCGGAGATACGCAGTATTTT. The V and J genes are TRBV4-2 and TRBJ2-3; D could derive from TRBD1 or TRBD2 (5 bases each). The germline V gene encodes CDR1 LGHNA and CDR2 YNFKEQ. This CDR3 comprises 16 residues. Trimming cost V 0 bases and J 5 bases, with 15 bases left between them.

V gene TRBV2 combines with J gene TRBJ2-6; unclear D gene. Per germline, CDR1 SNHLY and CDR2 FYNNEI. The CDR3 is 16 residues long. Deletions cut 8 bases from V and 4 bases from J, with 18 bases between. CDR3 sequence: CASRAQSRSGANVLTF. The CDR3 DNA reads TGTGCCAGCCGGGCGCAAAGCAGGTCCGGGGCCAACGTCCTGACTTTC.

CDR3 DNA sequence: TGTGCCAGCAGCCCTACGCCTAGCGGGAGGGCTGATACGCAGTATTTT. It translates to CASSPTPSGRADTQYF. The rearrangement links TRBV11-3 to TRBJ2-3; 12 bases map to TRBD2. The CDR3 runs to 16 residues. V gave up 5 bases and J gave up 6 bases; unmatched junction bases: 9. CDR1 SGHNT and CDR2 YENEEA come from the germline V gene.

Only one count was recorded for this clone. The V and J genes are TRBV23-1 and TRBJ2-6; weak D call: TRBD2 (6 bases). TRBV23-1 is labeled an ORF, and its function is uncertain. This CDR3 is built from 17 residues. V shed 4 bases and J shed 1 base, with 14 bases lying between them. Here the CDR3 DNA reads TGCGCCAGCAGTCGTCGCAAGGCGGGATCTGGGGCCAACGTCCTGACTTTC. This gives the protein CASSRRKAGSGANVLTF.

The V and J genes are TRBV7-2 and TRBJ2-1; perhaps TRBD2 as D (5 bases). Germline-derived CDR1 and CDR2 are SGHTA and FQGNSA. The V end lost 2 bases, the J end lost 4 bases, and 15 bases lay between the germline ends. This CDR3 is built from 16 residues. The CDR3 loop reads CASSLTRTIGYNEQFF. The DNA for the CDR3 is TGTGCCAGCAGCTTAACTAGGACCATTGGGTACAATGAGCAGTTCTTC.

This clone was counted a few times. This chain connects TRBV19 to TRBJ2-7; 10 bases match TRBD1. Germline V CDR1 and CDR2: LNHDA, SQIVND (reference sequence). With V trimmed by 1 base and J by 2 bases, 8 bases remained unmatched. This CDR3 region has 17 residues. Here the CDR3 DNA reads TGTGCCAGTAGTATAGGGCAGGGACAGGGGAGTACCTACGAGCAGTACTTC. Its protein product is CASSIGQGQGSTYEQYF.

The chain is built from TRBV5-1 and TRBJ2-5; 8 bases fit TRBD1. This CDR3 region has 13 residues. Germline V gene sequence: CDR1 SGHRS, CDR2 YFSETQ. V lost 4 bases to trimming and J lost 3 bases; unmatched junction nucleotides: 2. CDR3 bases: TGCGCCAGCAGCCAGACAGGGGAAGAGACCCAGTACTTC. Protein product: CASSQTGEETQYF.

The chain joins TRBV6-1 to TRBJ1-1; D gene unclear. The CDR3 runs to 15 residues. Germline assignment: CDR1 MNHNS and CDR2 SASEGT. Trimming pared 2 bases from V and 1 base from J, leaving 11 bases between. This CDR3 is CASSERREANTEAFF. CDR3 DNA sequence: TGTGCCAGCAGTGAAAGAAGGGAAGCGAACACTGAAGCTTTCTTT.

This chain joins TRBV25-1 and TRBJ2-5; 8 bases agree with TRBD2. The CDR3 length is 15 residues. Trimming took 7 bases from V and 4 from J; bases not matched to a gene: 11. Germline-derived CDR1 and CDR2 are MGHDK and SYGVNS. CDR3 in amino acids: CASTVPSGRGETQYF. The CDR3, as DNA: TGTGCCAGCACGGTCCCGAGCGGGAGAGGAGAGACCCAGTACTTC. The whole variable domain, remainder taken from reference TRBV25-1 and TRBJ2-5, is EADIYQTPRYLVIGTGKKITLECSQTMGHDKMYWYQQDPGMELHLIHYSYGVNSTEKGDLSSESTVSRIRTEHFPLTLESARPSHTSQYLCASTVPSGRGETQYFGPGTRLLVL.

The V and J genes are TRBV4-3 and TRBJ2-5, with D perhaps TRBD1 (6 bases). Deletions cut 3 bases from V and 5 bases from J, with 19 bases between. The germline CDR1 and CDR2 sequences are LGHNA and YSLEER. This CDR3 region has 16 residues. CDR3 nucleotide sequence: TGCGCCAGCAGCCAGAGCAAGGCAGGGGCCTGGGAGACCCAGTACTTC. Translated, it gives CASSQSKAGAWETQYF.

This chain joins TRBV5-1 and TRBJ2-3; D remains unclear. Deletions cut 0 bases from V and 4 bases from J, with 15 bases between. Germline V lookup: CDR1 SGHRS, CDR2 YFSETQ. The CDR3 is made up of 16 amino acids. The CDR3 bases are TGCGCCAGCAGCTTGGTCTCGGCAGGTTATGCAGATACGCAGTATTTT. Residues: CASSLVSAGYADTQYF. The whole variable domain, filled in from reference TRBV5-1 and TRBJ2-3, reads KAGVTQTPRYLIKTRGQQVTLSCSPISGHRSVSWYQQTPGQGLQFLFEYFSETQRNKGNFPGRFSGRQFSNSRSEMNVSTLELGDSALYLCASSLVSAGYADTQYFGPGTRLTVL.

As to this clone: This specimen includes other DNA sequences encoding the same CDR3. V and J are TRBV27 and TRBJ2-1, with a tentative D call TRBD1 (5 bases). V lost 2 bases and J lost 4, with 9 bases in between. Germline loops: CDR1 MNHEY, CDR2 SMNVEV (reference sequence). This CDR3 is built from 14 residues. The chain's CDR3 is CASSLQGRYNEQFF. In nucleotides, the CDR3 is TGTGCCAGCAGTTTACAGGGAAGGTACAATGAGCAGTTCTTC.

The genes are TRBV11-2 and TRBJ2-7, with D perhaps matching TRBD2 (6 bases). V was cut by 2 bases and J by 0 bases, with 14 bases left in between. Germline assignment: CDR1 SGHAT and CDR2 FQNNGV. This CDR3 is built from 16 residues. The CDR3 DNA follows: TGTGCCAGCAGCTTATCTGACGGGGGAGGCTCCTACGAGCAGTACTTC. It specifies CASSLSDGGGSYEQYF.

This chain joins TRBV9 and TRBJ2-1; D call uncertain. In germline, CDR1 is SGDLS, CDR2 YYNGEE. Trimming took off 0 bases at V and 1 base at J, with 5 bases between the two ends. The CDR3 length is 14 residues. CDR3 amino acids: CASSVADSYNEQFF. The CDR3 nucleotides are TGTGCCAGCAGCGTAGCGGATTCCTACAATGAGCAGTTCTTC.

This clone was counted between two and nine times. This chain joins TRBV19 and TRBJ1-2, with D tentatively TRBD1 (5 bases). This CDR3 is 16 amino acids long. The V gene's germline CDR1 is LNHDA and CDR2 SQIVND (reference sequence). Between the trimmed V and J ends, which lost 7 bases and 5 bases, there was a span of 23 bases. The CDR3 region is CASKGPESQGDYGYTF. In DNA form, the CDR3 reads TGTGCCAGTAAGGGCCCTGAAAGCCAAGGGGATTATGGCTACACCTTC. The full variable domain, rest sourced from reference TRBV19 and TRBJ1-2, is DGGITQSPKYLFRKEGQNVTLSCEQNLNHDAMYWYRQDPGQGLRLIYYSQIVNDFQKGDIAEGYSVSREKKESFPLTVTSAQKNPTAFYLCASKGPESQGDYGYTFGSGTRLTVV.

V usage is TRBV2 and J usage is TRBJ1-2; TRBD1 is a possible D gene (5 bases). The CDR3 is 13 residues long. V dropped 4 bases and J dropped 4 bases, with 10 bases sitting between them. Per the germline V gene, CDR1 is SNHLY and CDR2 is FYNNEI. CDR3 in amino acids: CASSGTGFYGYTF. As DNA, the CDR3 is TGTGCCAGCAGTGGAACAGGCTTCTATGGCTACACCTTC.

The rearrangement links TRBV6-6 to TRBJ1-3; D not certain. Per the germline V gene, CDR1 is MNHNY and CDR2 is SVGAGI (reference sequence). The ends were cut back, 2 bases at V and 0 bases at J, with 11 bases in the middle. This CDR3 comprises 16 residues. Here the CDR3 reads CASSYQPGSSGNTIYF. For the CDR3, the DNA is TGTGCCAGCAGTTACCAACCCGGGAGCTCTGGAAACACCATATATTTT.